These 3 T cell receptor beta chains originate from one sample sequenced in a study of T cells in Graves' hyperthyroidism and ophthalmopathy. The investigators amplified TCR beta CDR3 regions from RNA transcripts. When the TCR CDR3 underwent first-round RT-PCR, the HTBI primer set was used. Using its own MiXCR run on the multiplex PCR reads, TCRdb lists one record per CDR3 protein. The table lists about 480,000 distinct CDR3 sequences, about 15% of them singletons. The sample consisted of blood. The receptor set was obtained from a woman aged 18-30 years with Graves' hyperthyroidism.

This clonotype was seen more than once but under ten times. J is TRBJ1-1 and V is TRBV20-1; D gene ambiguous. Trimming left V 6 bases short and J 1 base short, with 21 bases between. Looked up from germline, CDR1 is DFQATT and CDR2 is SNEGSKA (reference sequence). The length of the CDR3 is 16 residues. CDR3: CSAPSGTLRRNTEAFF. As DNA, the CDR3 is TGCAGTGCCCCCAGTGGCACCCTGAGGCGGAACACTGAAGCTTTCTTT.

The V and J genes are TRBV18 and TRBJ1-3; weak D call: TRBD1 (5 bases). V lost 4 bases and J 2 bases, leaving 9 bases between the germline ends. Germline CDR1 is KGHSH and CDR2 is LQKENI. The CDR3 totals 14 residues. CDR3 bases: TGTGCCAGCTCACAACAGGTGCCTGGAAACACCATATATTTT. Translation gives CASSQQVPGNTIYF.

This clonotype came up a few times. The V and J genes are TRBV20-1 and TRBJ2-1; TRBD2 aligns across 11 bases. Germline-derived CDR1 and CDR2 are DFQATT and SNEGSKA (reference sequence). CDR3 length: 14 residues. The CDR3 DNA is TGCAGCGTAACTAGCGGGAGTACTAACAATGAGCAGTTCTTC. Its protein is CSVTSGSTNNEQFF.